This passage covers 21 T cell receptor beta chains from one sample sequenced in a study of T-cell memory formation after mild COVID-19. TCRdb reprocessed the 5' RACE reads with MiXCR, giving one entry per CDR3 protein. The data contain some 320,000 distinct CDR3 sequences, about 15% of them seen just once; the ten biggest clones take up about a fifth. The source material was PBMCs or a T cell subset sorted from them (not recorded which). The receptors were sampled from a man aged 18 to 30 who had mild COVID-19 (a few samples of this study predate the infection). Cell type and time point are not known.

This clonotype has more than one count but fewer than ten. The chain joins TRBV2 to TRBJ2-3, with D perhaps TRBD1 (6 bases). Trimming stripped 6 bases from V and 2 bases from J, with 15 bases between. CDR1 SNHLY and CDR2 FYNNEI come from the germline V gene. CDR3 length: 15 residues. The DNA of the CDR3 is TGTGCCAGCAGCGTTTATGGGGGCCACACAGATACGCAGTATTTT. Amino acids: CASSVYGGHTDTQYF. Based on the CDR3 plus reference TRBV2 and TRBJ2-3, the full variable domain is EPEVTQTPSHQVTQMGQEVILRCVPISNHLYFYWYRQILGQKVEFLVSFYNNEISEKSEIFDDQFSVERPDGSNFTLKIRSTKLEDSAMYFCASSVYGGHTDTQYFGPGTRLTVL.

CDR3 in amino acids: CASSLAGASSGNTIYF. CDR3 nucleotide sequence: TGCGCCAGCAGCTTGGCCGGGGCTAGCTCTGGAAACACCATATATTTT. This sequence joins TRBV5-1 and TRBJ1-3; possibly TRBD1 for D (5 bases). CDR1 is SGHRS and CDR2 is YFSETQ in the germline V gene. V lost 0 bases and J lost 0, with 10 bases in between. The CDR3 spans 16 residues.

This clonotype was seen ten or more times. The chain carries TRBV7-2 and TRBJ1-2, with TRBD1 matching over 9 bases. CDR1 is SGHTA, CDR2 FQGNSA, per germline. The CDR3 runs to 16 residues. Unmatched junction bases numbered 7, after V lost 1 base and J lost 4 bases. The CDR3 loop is CASSLGGQGFAYGYTF. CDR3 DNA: TGTGCCAGCAGCTTAGGGGGACAGGGCTTTGCCTATGGCTACACCTTC.

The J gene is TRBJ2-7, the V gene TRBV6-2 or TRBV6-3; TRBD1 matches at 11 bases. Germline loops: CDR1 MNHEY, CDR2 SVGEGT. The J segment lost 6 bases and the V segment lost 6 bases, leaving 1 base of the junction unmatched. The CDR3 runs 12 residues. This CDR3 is CASSGTGGEQYV. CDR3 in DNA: TGTGCCAGCAGCGGGACAGGGGGCGAGCAGTACGTC.

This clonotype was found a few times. The CDR3 DNA reads as TGTGCCTGGAGTGTACAGGGGGCCGGGAGGGGTGGCTGGTCAAGACAGCCCCAGCATTTT. It specifies CAWSVQGAGRGGWSRQPQHF. This chain uses TRBV30 with TRBJ1-5, with TRBD1 matching over 9 bases. The CDR3 is 20 residues long. V trimming: 0 bases; J trimming: 7 bases; junction bases outside the gene matches: 22. CDR1 GTSNPN and CDR2 SVGIG come from the germline V gene (reference sequence).

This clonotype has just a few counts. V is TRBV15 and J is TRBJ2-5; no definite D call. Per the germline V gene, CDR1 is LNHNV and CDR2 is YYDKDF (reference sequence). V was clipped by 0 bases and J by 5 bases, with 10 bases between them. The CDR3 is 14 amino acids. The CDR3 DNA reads TGTGCCACCAGCAGAGATCGCAGTCGGGAGACCCAGTACTTC. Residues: CATSRDRSRETQYF.

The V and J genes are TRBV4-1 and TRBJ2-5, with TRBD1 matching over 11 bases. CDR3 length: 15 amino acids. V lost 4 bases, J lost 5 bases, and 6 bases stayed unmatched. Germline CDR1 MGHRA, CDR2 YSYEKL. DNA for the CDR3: TGCGCCAGCAGCCCCCGGACAGGGGGCGATGAGACCCAGTACTTC. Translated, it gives CASSPRTGGDETQYF.

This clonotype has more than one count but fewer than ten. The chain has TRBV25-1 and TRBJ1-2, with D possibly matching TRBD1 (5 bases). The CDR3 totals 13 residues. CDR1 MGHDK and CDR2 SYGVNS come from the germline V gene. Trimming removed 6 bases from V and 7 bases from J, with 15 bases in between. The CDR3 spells CASSEETEGGYTF. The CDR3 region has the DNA TGTGCCAGCAGCGAAGAGACAGAAGGTGGCTACACCTTC.

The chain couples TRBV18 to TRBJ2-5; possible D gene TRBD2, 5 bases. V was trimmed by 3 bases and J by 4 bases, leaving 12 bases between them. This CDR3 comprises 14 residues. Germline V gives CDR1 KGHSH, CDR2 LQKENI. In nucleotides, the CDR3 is TGTGCCAGCTCACCCGGGCCTGGAGGAGAGACCCAGTACTTC. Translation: CASSPGPGGETQYF.

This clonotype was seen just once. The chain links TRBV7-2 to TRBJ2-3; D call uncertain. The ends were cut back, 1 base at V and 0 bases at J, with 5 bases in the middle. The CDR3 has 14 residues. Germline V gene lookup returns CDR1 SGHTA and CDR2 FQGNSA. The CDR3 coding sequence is TGTGCCAGCAGCTTAGTTTCCAGCACAGATACGCAGTATTTT. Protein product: CASSLVSSTDTQYF.

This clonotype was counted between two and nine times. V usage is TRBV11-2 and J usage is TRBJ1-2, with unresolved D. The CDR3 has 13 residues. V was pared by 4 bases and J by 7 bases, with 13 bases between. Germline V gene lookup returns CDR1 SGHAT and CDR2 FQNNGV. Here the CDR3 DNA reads TGTGCCAGCAGCTCCAAGGTAGTAGGTGGCTACACCTTC. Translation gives CASSSKVVGGYTF.

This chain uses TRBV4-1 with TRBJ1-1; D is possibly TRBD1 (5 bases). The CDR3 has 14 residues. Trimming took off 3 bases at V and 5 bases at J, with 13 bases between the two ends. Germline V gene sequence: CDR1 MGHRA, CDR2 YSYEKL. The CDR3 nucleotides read TGCGCCAGCAGCCATTTGGGGGTAGGAACTGAAGCTTTCTTT. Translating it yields CASSHLGVGTEAFF.

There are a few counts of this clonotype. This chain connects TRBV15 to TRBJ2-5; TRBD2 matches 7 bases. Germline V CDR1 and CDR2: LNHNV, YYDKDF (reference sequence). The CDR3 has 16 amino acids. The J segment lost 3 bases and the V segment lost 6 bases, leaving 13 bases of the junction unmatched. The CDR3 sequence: CATSPGELAGEETQYF. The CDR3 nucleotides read TGTGCCACCAGTCCCGGGGAGTTGGCGGGGGAAGAGACCCAGTACTTC. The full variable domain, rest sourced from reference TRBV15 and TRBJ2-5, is DAMVIQNPRYQVTQFGKPVTLSCSQTLNHNVMYWYQQKSSQAPKLLFHYYDKDFNNEADTPDNFQSRRPNTSFCFLDIRSPGLGDTAMYLCATSPGELAGEETQYFGPGTRLLVL.

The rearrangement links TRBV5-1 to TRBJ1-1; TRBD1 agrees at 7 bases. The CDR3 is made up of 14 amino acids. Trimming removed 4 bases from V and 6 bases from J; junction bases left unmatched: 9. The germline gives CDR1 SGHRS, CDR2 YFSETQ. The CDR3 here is CASSGYRGRAEAFF. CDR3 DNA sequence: TGCGCCAGCAGCGGTTACAGGGGAAGGGCTGAAGCTTTCTTT.

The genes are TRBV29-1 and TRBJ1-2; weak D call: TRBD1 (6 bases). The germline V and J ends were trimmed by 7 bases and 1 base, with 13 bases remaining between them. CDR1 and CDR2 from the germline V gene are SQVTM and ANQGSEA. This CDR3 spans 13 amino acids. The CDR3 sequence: CSAGQLFNYGYTF. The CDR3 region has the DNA TGCAGCGCTGGACAGCTTTTTAACTATGGCTACACCTTC.

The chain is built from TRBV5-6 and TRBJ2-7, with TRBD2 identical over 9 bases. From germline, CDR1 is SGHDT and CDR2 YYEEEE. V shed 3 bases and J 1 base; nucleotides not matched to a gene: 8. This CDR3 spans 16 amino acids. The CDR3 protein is CASSSLSGGTSYEQYV. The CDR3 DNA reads TGTGCCAGCAGCTCCCTAAGCGGGGGGACTTCCTACGAGCAGTACGTC.

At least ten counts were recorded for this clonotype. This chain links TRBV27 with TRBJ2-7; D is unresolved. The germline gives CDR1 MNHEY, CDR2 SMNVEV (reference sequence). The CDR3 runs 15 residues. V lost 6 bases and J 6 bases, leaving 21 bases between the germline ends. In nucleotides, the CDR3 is TGTGCCAGCAGCCCACGATATCTCCTTATCTCCGAGCAGTACTTC. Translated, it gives CASSPRYLLISEQYF.

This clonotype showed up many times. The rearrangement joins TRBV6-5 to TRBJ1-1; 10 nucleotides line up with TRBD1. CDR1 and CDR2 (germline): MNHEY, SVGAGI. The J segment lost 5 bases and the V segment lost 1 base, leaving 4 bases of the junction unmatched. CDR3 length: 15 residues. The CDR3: CASSYWKGQGTEAFF. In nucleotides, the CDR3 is TGTGCCAGCAGTTACTGGAAGGGACAGGGGACTGAAGCTTTCTTT.

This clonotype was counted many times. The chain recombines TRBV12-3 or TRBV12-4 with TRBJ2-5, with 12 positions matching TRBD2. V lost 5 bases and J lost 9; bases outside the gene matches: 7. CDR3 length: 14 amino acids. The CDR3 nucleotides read TGTGCCAGCAGTCCGACTAGCGGGGGTTTGGCCCAGTACTTC. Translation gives CASSPTSGGLAQYF.

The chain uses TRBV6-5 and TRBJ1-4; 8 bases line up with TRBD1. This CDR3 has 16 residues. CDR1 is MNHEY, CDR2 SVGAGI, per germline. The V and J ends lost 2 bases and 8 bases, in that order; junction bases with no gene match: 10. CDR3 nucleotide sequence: TGTGCCAGCAGTTACCTCGACAGGGGACTAGGAGAAAAACTGTTTTTT. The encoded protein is CASSYLDRGLGEKLFF.

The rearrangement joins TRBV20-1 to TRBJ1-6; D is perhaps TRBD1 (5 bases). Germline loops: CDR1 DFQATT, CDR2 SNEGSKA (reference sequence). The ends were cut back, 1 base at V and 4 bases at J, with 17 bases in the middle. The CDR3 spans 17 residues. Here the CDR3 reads CSARGGRSGSYNSPLHF. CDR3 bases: TGCAGTGCTAGAGGGGGGAGAAGCGGGTCGTATAATTCACCCCTCCACTTT.